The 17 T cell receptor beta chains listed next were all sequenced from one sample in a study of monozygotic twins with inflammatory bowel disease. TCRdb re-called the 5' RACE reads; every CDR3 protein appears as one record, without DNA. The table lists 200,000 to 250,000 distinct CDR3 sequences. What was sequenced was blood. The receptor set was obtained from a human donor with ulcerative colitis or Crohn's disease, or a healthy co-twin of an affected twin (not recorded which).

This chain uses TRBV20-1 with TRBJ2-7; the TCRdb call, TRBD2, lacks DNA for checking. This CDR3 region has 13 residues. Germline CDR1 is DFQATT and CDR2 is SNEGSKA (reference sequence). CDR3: CSARLAGNYEQYF.

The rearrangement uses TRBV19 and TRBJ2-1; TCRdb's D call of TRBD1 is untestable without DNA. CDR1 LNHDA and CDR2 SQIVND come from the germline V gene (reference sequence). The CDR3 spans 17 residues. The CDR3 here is CASSIRGGGGSYNEQFF.

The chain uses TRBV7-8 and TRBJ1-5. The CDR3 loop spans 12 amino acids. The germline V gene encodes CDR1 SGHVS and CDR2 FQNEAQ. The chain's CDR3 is CASSVGDQPQHF.

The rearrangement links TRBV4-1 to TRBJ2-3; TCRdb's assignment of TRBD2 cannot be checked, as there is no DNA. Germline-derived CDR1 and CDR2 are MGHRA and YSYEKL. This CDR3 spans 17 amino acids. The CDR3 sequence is CASSQYATEVAGDTQYF.

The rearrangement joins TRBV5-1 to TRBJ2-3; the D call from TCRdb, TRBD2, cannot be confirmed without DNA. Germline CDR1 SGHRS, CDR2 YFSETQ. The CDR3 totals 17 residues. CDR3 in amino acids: CASSPGGASWGTDTQYF. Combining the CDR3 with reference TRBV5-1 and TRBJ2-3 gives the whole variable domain KAGVTQTPRYLIKTRGQQVTLSCSPISGHRSVSWYQQTPGQGLQFLFEYFSETQRNKGNFPGRFSGRQFSNSRSEMNVSTLELGDSALYLCASSPGGASWGTDTQYFGPGTRLTVL.

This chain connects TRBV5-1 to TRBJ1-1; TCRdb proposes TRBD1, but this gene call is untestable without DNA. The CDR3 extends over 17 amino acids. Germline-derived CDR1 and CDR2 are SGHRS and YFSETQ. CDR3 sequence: CASSLGQGAVMNTEAFF.

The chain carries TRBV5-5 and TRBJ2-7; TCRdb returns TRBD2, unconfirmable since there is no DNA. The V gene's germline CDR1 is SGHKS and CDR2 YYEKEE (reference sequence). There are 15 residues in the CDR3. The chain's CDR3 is CASSPGEGLFYEQYF.

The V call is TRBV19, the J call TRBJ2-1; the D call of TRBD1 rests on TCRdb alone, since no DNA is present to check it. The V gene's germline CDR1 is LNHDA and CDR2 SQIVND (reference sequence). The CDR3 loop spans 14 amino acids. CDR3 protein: CASSILRDSNEQFF.

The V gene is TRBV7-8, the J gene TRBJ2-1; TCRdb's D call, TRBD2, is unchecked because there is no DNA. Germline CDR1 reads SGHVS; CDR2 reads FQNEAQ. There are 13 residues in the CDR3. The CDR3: CASILAGTSKQFF.

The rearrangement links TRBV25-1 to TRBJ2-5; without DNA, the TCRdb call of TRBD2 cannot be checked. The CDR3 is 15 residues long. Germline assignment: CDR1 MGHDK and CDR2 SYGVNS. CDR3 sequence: CASSDLRSHPETQYF.

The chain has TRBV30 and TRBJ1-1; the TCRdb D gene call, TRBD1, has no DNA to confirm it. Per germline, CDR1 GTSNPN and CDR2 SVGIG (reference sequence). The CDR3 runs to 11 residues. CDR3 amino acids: CAWSSPAEAFF.

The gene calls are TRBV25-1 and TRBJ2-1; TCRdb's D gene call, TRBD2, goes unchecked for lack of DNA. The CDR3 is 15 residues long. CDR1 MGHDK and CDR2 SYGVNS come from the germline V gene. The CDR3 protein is CASSPPSGRASEQFF.

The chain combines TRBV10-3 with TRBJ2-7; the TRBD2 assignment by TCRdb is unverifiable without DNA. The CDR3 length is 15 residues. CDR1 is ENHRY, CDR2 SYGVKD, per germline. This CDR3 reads CAIGLAGARVFEQYF.

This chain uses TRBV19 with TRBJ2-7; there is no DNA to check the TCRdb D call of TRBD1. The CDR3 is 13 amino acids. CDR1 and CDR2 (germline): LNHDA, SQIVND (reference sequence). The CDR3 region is CASSISPGYEQYF. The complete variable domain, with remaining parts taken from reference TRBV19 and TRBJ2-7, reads DGGITQSPKYLFRKEGQNVTLSCEQNLNHDAMYWYRQDPGQGLRLIYYSQIVNDFQKGDIAEGYSVSREKKESFPLTVTSAQKNPTAFYLCASSISPGYEQYFGPGTRLTVT.

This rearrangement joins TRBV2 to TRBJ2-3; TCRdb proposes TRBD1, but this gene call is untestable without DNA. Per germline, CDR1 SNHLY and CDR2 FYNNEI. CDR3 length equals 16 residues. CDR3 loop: CASSDPGQGPTDTQYF.

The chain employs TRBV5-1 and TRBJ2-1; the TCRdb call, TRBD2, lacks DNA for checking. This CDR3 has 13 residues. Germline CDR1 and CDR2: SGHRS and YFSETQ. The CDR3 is CASRALAGEPGLF.

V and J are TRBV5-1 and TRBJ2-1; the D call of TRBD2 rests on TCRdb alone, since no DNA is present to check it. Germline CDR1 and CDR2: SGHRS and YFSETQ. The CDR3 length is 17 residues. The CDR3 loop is CASSFEGFLGSYNEQFF.